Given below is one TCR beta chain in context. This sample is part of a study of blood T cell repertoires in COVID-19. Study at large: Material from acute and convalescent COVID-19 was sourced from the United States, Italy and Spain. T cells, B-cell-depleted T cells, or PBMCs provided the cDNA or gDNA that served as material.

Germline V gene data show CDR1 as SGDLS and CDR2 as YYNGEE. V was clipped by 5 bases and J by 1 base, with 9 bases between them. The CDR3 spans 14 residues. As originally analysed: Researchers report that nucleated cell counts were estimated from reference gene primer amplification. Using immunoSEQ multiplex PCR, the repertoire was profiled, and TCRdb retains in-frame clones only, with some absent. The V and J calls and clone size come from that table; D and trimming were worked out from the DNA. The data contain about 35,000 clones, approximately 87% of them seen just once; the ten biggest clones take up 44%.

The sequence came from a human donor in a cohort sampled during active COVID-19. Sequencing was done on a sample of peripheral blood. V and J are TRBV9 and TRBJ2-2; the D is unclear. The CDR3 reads CASRQTENTGELFF. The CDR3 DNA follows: TGTGCCAGCAGACAGACGGAGAACACCGGGGAGCTGTTTTTT.